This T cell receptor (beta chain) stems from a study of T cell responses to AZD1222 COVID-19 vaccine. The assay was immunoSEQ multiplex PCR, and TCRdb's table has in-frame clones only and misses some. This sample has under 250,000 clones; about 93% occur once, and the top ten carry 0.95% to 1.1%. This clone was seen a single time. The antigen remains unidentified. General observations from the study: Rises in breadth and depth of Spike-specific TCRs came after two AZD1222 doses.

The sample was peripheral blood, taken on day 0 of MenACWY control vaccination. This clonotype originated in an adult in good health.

CDR3 DNA sequence: TGTGCCAGCAGTTACGGGGCATACACTGAAGCTTTCTTT. Its protein product is CASSYGAYTEAFF. The chain employs TRBV6-5 and TRBJ1-1; D perhaps matches TRBD1 (5 bases). The CDR3 extends over 13 amino acids. The germline V gene has CDR1 MNHEY and CDR2 SVGAGI. The V end was cut by 2 bases, the J end by 3 bases, with 7 bases between.